This entry concerns a single TCR beta chain. This clone's antigen is unknown. No much larger clone exists at a distance of one base, and base qualities are not known. These data are taken from a study of shared clonotypes between healthy human individuals (dated by TCRdb to about 2020). Regarding the complete study: The cohort included three men and a couple of women between 18 and 49 years of age. To estimate repertoire size and how much clonotype sharing occurs between individuals, the study deeply sequenced the blood TCR repertoires of roughly 5 healthy adults. For each donor, three plates each were used for CD4 naive and CD4 memory, two plates were used for CD8 naive, and one plate was used for CD8 memory. To increase sequencing depth and limit assay-specific biases, different laboratories used diverse techniques to prepare libraries and sequence TCR repertoires. Leukapheresis yielded between about 0.9 and 9.5 billion PBMCs per donor.

V is pared back by 7 bases and J by 1 base, with 13 bases lying between the germline termini. The cysteine opens and the phenylalanine closes a CDR3 of 14 amino acids. This entry keeps only the CDR3 DNA: 42 bases, framed from base 1. The germline V gene (reference sequence) specifies SEHNR as CDR1 and FQNEAQ as CDR2. TCR CDR3 regions were amplified from genomic DNA by multiplex PCR using the deep immunoSEQ assay. Extracted genomic DNA from each cell subset was distributed evenly across all wells of several immunoSEQ 96-well plates, and each plate was treated as a replicate. For sorted subsets, around 200 ng genomic DNA, equal to tens of thousands of T cell genomes, was loaded into each replicate PCR. Purified libraries were measured with a Qubit 3.0 fluorometer, size-checked on a Bioanalyzer 2100, and measured again with the KAPA Library Quantification kit. A separate single-read 150-cycle Illumina NextSeq 550 flow cell was used to sequence each immunoSEQ 96-well plate. The source study handled its data this way. Because only junctional sequences without quality scores were contained in the immunoSEQ output, filtering matching that applied to full-length reads could not be performed. To assign V/J genes and CDR3, sequences were annotated using PyIR, a Python wrapper for IgBLAST v1.9, with IMGT germline references. Reads were filtered out if the reads had weak V/J assignments (E-value above 1e-6), no CDR3, stop codons, out-of-frame junctions, or ambiguous translated residues. V3J clonotypes were defined as sequences sharing an identical inferred V gene, J gene, and CDR3 amino acid sequence. To compute the percentage overlap between repertoires, the number of shared unique clonotypes was divided by the size of the smaller repertoire. Three approaches were used to assess repertoire richness: RTK rarefaction, the Chao1 estimator, and Recon v2.1 estimates of unobserved clonotypes. For all TCRbeta clonotypes obtained by the gDNA method from several donors, generation probabilities were computed with OLGA. Not all clones reach the TCRdb copy of this immuneACCESS table, which keeps in-frame sequences only. Checked studies attribute under half of the gap to unresolved V genes and leave the rest unexplained. V and J calls and clone size are given by that table; D and trimming were obtained from the DNA. Counted in this sample were approximately 810,000 clones; around 93% of them appeared once. The ten largest clonotypes hold under 30% of the sample.

The paper's findings and limits, for the study overall: Even with the large sequencing depth, rarefaction of the sorted-subset datasets indicated that sequencing was incomplete. Pairwise subsampling led to the expectation that sequencing depth would affect the degree of clonotype sharing among donors. The genetic and exposure-history diversity represented was limited by the small number of donors. Estimated clonotype richness was generally larger for naive than for memory subsets. Compared with non-shared clonotypes, clonotypes shared by all four sorted-subset donors had higher generation probabilities. Across a handful of donors, 4.5% to 6.5% of naive CD4, roughly 3.5% of naive CD8, about 2.3% of memory CD4, and roughly 0.41% of memory CD8 clonotypes were shared. Sampling was limited to blood, and TCR repertoires in tissue likely differ from TCR repertoires in blood.

For the CD8 naive samples, CD45RO-negative cells were positively selected for CCR7, yielding a CD45RA+CCR7+ population from which TemRA cells were excluded. Healthy HIV-negative adults with no recently reported acute infections or vaccinations were included as donors. Only Caucasian adults living in Nashville, Tennessee, USA were represented among the donors. Blood was obtained by leukapheresis, after which PBMCs were separated by Ficoll-Histopaque density gradient centrifugation and cryopreserved in liquid nitrogen vapor phase. Analytical flow cytometry was used to check the purity and quantity of each magnetically sorted T cell population. Each sorted fraction had its genomic DNA isolated and then quantified by UV absorbance on a Nanodrop 2000c.

Rearrangement joined TRBV7-9 to TRBJ1-1; the D gene is not confidently resolved. Material for sequencing was naive CD8+ T cells sorted from blood. The cell subset or site tag for this specimen amounts to: CD45RA+CCR7+. The source is a man aged 25 to 40 in good health. Read as DNA, the sequence is TGTGCCAGCACCAACAACACCAGGAACACTGAAGCTTTCTTT. Its protein is CASTNNTRNTEAFF. The CDR3 plus the reference TRBV7-9 and TRBJ1-1 genes for the other parts give the full variable domain: DTGVSQNPRHKITKRGQNVTFRCDPISEHNRLYWYRQTLGQGPEFLTYFQNEAQLEKSRLLSDRFSAERPKGSFSTLEIQRTEQGDSAMYLCASTNNTRNTEAFFGQGTRLTVV.